This T cell receptor beta chain comes out of a study of shared clonotypes between healthy human individuals. Study overall: Three men and a couple of women, aged 18 to 49, were donors. Study-level points and caveats: In a few donors, roughly 5.2% of naive CD4 clonotypes appeared in common.

Clones were sequenced by immunoSEQ multiplex PCR, and TCRdb holds only the in-frame ones, with some missing. The repertoire holds fewer than 850,000 clones, with about nine tenths as singletons. There are 18 residues in the CDR3. V was cut by 1 base and J by 1 base, with 17 bases left in between. Germline assignment: CDR1 SEHNR and CDR2 FQNEAQ (reference sequence). Points on this clone: As yet, its antigen is unknown.

The TCR was taken from a man aged 18 to 30 in good health. Some clones in this sample may be carry-over from other donors' samples. The chain recombines TRBV7-9 with TRBJ2-1; tentative D call: TRBD2 (7 bases). Input material: memory CD8+ T cells from PBMCs. Regarding subset: CD45RO+ cells pooled with CCR7-negative TemRA cells. The DNA for the CDR3 is TGTGCCAGCAGCTTAGGCAGGGGAGGGACTCGTTCCTACAATGAGCAGTTCTTC. As protein: CASSLGRGGTRSYNEQFF.